A single sample is the source of the 17 T cell receptor beta chains below, sequenced in a study of technical replicates of blood from several donors. Only in-frame clones appear in the TCRdb table, and some are missing; sequencing was by immunoSEQ multiplex PCR. In the table there are roughly 74,000 clones, 75% to 95% of which are singletons. Sequencing used T cells isolated from PBMCs. These receptors came from a human donor in good health.

The rearrangement links TRBV7-2 to TRBJ1-1; weak D call: TRBD1 (5 bases). The CDR3 loop spans 14 amino acids. V shed 3 bases and J shed 3 bases, with 11 bases lying between them. CDR1 and CDR2 from the germline V gene are SGHTA and FQGNSA. As DNA, the CDR3 is TGTGCCAGCAGCTTCGGGGGGTTGGACACTGAAGCTTTCTTT. Its protein is CASSFGGLDTEAFF.

This sequence joins TRBV7-6 and TRBJ1-1; tentative D call: TRBD1 (5 bases). Trimming took 5 bases from V and 1 from J, leaving 23 bases between them. Germline-derived CDR1 and CDR2 are SGHVS and FNYEAQ. CDR3 length: 18 residues. Here the CDR3 reads CASSPSPGHGGPNTEAFF. In DNA, the CDR3 is TGTGCCAGCAGCCCGTCCCCAGGACACGGGGGTCCGAACACTGAAGCTTTCTTT.

The genes are TRBV29-1 and TRBJ1-4; tentatively, D is TRBD1 (5 bases). The CDR3 contains 11 residues. The V gene lost 7 bases and the J gene lost 6 bases, with 9 bases spanning the gap. Germline loops: CDR1 SQVTM, CDR2 ANQGSEA. CDR3 DNA: TGCAGCGCCCGGGGGGATGAAAAACTGTTTTTT. It yields the protein CSARGDEKLFF.

This clone has a single count. The chain carries TRBV10-3 and TRBJ1-1, with D hard to call. The length of the CDR3 is 14 residues. Germline CDR1 and CDR2: ENHRY and SYGVKD. V was pared by 2 bases and J by 0 bases, with 7 bases between. The CDR3 protein is CAISEGLLNTEAFF. The CDR3 DNA reads TGTGCCATCAGTGAGGGCTTGCTGAACACTGAAGCTTTCTTT.

This clone was found once. The genes are TRBV6-5 and TRBJ1-5; 11 nucleotides align to TRBD1. In germline, CDR1 is MNHEY, CDR2 SVGAGI. This CDR3 spans 15 amino acids. The V gene end was trimmed by 5 bases and the J gene end by 4 bases; junction bases not matched to a gene: 4. CDR3 nucleotides: TGTGCCAGCAGTAGTGGGACAGGGGGGAATCAGCCCCAGCATTTT. Its translation is CASSSGTGGNQPQHF.

The V gene is TRBV6-6, the J gene TRBJ2-1; 8 positions agree with TRBD2. The trim removed 5 bases at V and 0 bases at J, leaving 3 bases unmatched. The CDR3 is made up of 15 amino acids. The germline gives CDR1 MNHNY, CDR2 SVGAGI (reference sequence). The CDR3 nucleotides are TGTGCCAGCAGTGAGGCGGGAGGCTCCTACAATGAGCAGTTCTTC. As protein: CASSEAGGSYNEQFF.

V is TRBV6-5 and J is TRBJ1-1; the D gene is possibly TRBD1 (6 bases). V was shortened by 6 bases and J by 8 bases, with 10 bases between the two germline ends. CDR3 size: 11 residues. CDR1 and CDR2 (germline): MNHEY, SVGAGI. Here the CDR3 reads CASSFGQEAFF. The CDR3 bases are TGTGCCAGCAGCTTCGGACAGGAAGCTTTCTTT.

The CDR3 region has the DNA TGCGCCAGCAGCCTGGAGGGATACGAGCAGTTCTTC. The encoded protein is CASSLEGYEQFF. V gene TRBV4-1 combines with J gene TRBJ2-1, with D possibly matching TRBD2 (6 bases). This CDR3 has 12 residues. V was trimmed by 4 bases and J by 10 bases, leaving 11 bases between them. CDR1 and CDR2 from the germline V gene are MGHRA and YSYEKL.

V gene TRBV6-4 combines with J gene TRBJ1-2; a possible D gene is TRBD1 (5 bases). CDR1 and CDR2 from the germline V gene are MRHNA and SNTAGT. The length of the CDR3 is 12 residues. Deletions cut 6 bases from V and 6 bases from J, with 11 bases between. The chain's CDR3 is CASSDGGNGYTF. The DNA of the CDR3 is TGTGCCAGCAGCGATGGGGGGAATGGCTACACCTTC.

The gene calls are TRBV2 and TRBJ1-5, with 11 bases matching TRBD1. The CDR3 is 15 residues long. With 6 bases clipped from V and 5 bases from J, the junction kept 6 bases outside the gene matches. Germline V gene sequence: CDR1 SNHLY, CDR2 FYNNEI. CDR3 residues: CASRGGTGGHQPQHF. CDR3 coding DNA: TGTGCCAGCAGGGGGGGGACAGGGGGTCATCAGCCCCAGCATTTT. Filled out from reference TRBV2 and TRBJ1-5, the complete variable domain reads EPEVTQTPSHQVTQMGQEVILRCVPISNHLYFYWYRQILGQKVEFLVSFYNNEISEKSEIFDDQFSVERPDGSNFTLKIRSTKLEDSAMYFCASRGGTGGHQPQHFGDGTRLSIL.

V gene TRBV5-8 combines with J gene TRBJ2-7; D gene ambiguous. This CDR3 has 11 amino acids. V lost 4 bases and J 11 bases, leaving 13 bases between the germline ends. Per germline, CDR1 SGHTS and CDR2 YDEGEE. This CDR3 reads CASSPDTWEYF. As DNA, the CDR3 is TGTGCCAGCAGCCCTGACACTTGGGAGTACTTC. The full variable domain, its missing parts supplied by reference TRBV5-8 and TRBJ2-7, is EAGVTQSPTHLIKTRGQQATLRCSPISGHTSVYWYQQALGLGLQFLLWYDEGEERNRGNFPPRFSGRQFPNYSSELNVNALELEDSALYLCASSPDTWEYFGPGTRLTVT.

The genes are TRBV4-1 and TRBJ1-2; 7 bases are a match to TRBD1. The V gene's germline CDR1 is MGHRA and CDR2 YSYEKL. The CDR3 is 14 residues long. V dropped 4 bases and J dropped 3; count of bases not matched to a gene: 5. The CDR3, as DNA: TGCGCCAGCAGCCTGGACAGGTTGGACTATGGCTACACCTTC. Encoded protein: CASSLDRLDYGYTF.

This rearrangement joins TRBV7-2 to TRBJ1-1, with 8 bases matching TRBD1. CDR1 and CDR2 (germline): SGHTA, FQGNSA. The CDR3 runs to 13 residues. V trimming: 4 bases; J trimming: 8 bases; junction bases outside the gene matches: 6. CDR3 sequence reads: CASSSTGAGEAFF. In nucleotides, the CDR3 is TGTGCCAGCAGCTCGACAGGGGCGGGCGAAGCTTTCTTT.

This rearrangement joins TRBV9 to TRBJ1-5; D is undetermined. Per germline, CDR1 SGDLS and CDR2 YYNGEE. V shed 2 bases and J shed 4 bases, with 7 bases lying between them. There are 13 residues in the CDR3. The CDR3 spells CASSVSLNQPQHF. The CDR3 DNA follows: TGTGCCAGCAGCGTCTCCCTAAATCAGCCCCAGCATTTT.

Details on this clone: This sample also contains other DNA sequences that code for the same CDR3. This chain links TRBV25-1 with TRBJ2-5; possible D gene TRBD2, 7 bases. The CDR3 runs 14 residues. Germline V gene lookup returns CDR1 MGHDK and CDR2 SYGVNS. V was clipped by 6 bases and J by 4 bases, with 15 bases between them. CDR3 DNA: TGTGCCAGCAGGGATACAGGGAGGGTAGAGACCCAGTACTTC. Protein sequence: CASRDTGRVETQYF.

The chain recombines TRBV6-5 with TRBJ2-7; the D is unclear. The CDR3 runs to 14 residues. Trimming took off 2 bases at V and 9 bases at J, with 17 bases between the two ends. The germline gives CDR1 MNHEY, CDR2 SVGAGI. CDR3: CASSYLAAPFVQYF. For the CDR3, the DNA is TGTGCCAGCAGTTACCTGGCGGCCCCCTTTGTGCAGTACTTC.

This chain connects TRBV28 to TRBJ1-2, with D tentatively TRBD1 (5 bases). CDR1 MDHEN and CDR2 SYDVKM come from the germline V gene. Trimming took off 6 bases at V and 4 bases at J, with 12 bases between the two ends. The CDR3 extends over 13 amino acids. CDR3 DNA: TGTGCCAGCAGGCTTACAGGTGCCTATGGCTACACCTTC. It specifies CASRLTGAYGYTF.